This is a list of T cell receptor beta chains from one sample in a study of T cells in Graves' hyperthyroidism and ophthalmopathy. TCRdb passed the multiplex PCR reads through MiXCR, listing each CDR3 protein once. The data show around 360,000 distinct CDR3 sequences, roughly 15% seen once. Sequencing used blood. Receptors were obtained from a woman in her fifties or sixties with Graves' ophthalmopathy. Each CDR3 is given with its conserved first and last residue. D genes are given only for firm matches. Clone size appears in some rows only: once, few, many, or a class for an expanded clone.

>14|many|TRBV20-1|TRBJ2-1|.
TGCAGTGCTAGAACCAGTGGGATCAGGGGTGAGCAGTTCTTC
CSARTSGIRGEQFF
>16|.|TRBV20-1|TRBJ2-2|.
TGCAGTGCTAGAGATCCCTGGGGAGTGAACACCGGGGAGCTGTTTTTT
CSARDPWGVNTGELFF
>18|many|TRBV6-1|TRBJ2-7|.
TGTGCCAGCAGTGACGAACAGGGAGGAGGGCGTTCAACGGACGAGCAGTACTTC
CASSDEQGGGRSTDEQYF
>15|few|TRBV12-3/TRBV12-4|TRBJ2-7|.
TGTGCCAGCAGTTTCAAACAGGGAGATACCTACGAGCAGTACTTC
CASSFKQGDTYEQYF
>12|many|TRBV7-2|TRBJ2-4|TRBD2
TGTGCCAGCAGCCCTAGCGGGGTCATTCAGTACTTC
CASSPSGVIQYF
>13|.|TRBV28|TRBJ2-5|TRBD2
TGTGCCAGCTTACCGGGAGGGGTAGAGACCCAGTACTTC
CASLPGGVETQYF
>13|many|TRBV28|TRBJ1-1|.
TGTGCCAGCAGTCCGGCCCAGAACACTGAAGCTTTCTTT
CASSPAQNTEAFF
>18|.|TRBV6-1|TRBJ2-2|TRBD2
TGTGCCAGCAGTATAGGGACTAGCGGGAGGGCAGGACCCGGGGAGCTGTTTTTT
CASSIGTSGRAGPGELFF
>15|many|TRBV7-9|TRBJ2-7|TRBD2
TGTGCCAGCAGCCTTAGCGGGAGGCAGTCCTACGAGCAGTACTTC
CASSLSGRQSYEQYF
>17|many|TRBV12-3/TRBV12-4|TRBJ2-2|.
TGTGCCAGCAGTTCCACATTTGGAGAGTCGAACACCGGGGAGCTGTTTTTT
CASSSTFGESNTGELFF
>16|many|TRBV10-3|TRBJ2-3|.
TGTGCCATCAACGGAGGGGGCGGGAGGAAGACAGATACGCAGTATTTT
CAINGGGGRKTDTQYF
>15|.|TRBV5-1|TRBJ2-1|.
TGCGCCAGCAGCTTGATCACAGGGACTTACAATGAGCAGTTCTTC
CASSLITGTYNEQFF
>15|many|TRBV7-6|TRBJ1-2|TRBD1
TGTGCCAGCAGCCCTAGAGACAGGGGCGGCTATGGCTACACCTTC
CASSPRDRGGYGYTF
>14|many|TRBV18|TRBJ1-1|.
TGTGCCAGCTCATCGACGGCTGAGGGAAGTGAAGCTTTCTTT
CASSSTAEGSEAFF
>14|many|TRBV28|TRBJ2-3|TRBD2
TGTGCCAGCTTCGCGGGAGGGCGAGCAGATACGCAGTATTTT
CASFAGGRADTQYF
>17|.|TRBV29-1|TRBJ2-1|TRBD2
TGCAGCGTTGCCTTACTAGCGGGAGGACCCCCGTACAATGGGCAGTTCTTC
CSVALLAGGPPYNGQFF
>12|many|TRBV20-1|TRBJ2-5|TRBD2
TGCAGTGCCAAAGCGGGGCGGGAGACCCAGTACTTC
CSAKAGRETQYF
>15|.|TRBV20-1|TRBJ2-3|.
TGCAGTGCTAGTCGGGTCGAGATAAACACAGATACGCAGTATTTT
CSASRVEINTDTQYF
>18|.|TRBV18|TRBJ1-5|.
TGTGCCAGCTCACCACCTTCCACCGGCCCGCGGGGCAATCAGCCCCAGCATTTT
CASSPPSTGPRGNQPQHF
>14|.|TRBV7-9|TRBJ1-1|.
TGTGCCAGCAGCGCTCGTGAGGGGAACACTGAAGCTTTCTTT
CASSAREGNTEAFF
>15|few|TRBV10-3|TRBJ1-1|.
TGTGCCATCAGCGAGTCGTGGGTTTTGGGCACTGAAGCTTTCTTT
CAISESWVLGTEAFF
>14|.|TRBV27|TRBJ2-5|TRBD1
TGTGCCAGCAGAAAACAGGGGGCCCAAGAGACCCAGTACTTC
CASRKQGAQETQYF
>17|.|TRBV27|TRBJ2-3|.
TGTGCCAGCAGTTTCTCCTTAGGGGGGGGCTATACAGATACGCAGTATTTT
CASSFSLGGGYTDTQYF
>15|.|TRBV5-1|TRBJ2-5|.
TGCGCCAGCAGCTTGGCCCCAGACCTCCAAGAGACCCAGTACTTC
CASSLAPDLQETQYF
>15|.|TRBV11-2|TRBJ2-7|TRBD2
TGTGCCAGCAGCCTGACTAGCGGGAGGGCCAACGAGCAGTACTTC
CASSLTSGRANEQYF
>16|many|TRBV29-1|TRBJ2-7|TRBD2
TGCAGCGCAGCCGGGACTAGCGGAGGCTCGTCCTACGAGCAGTACTTC
CSAAGTSGGSSYEQYF
>15|many|TRBV28|TRBJ1-4|TRBD1
TGTGCCAGCAGCTCCCAACAGGGGTGGCGCGAAAAACTGTTTTTT
CASSSQQGWREKLFF
>16|many|TRBV7-2|TRBJ1-2|TRBD1
TGTGCCAGCAGCTTGGCCCCGGGGACAGGGAACTATGGCTACACCTTC
CASSLAPGTGNYGYTF
>15|few|TRBV28|TRBJ2-1|TRBD2
TGTGCCAGCAGTATCACTAGCGGGGGGTACAATGAGCAGTTCTTC
CASSITSGGYNEQFF
>14|many|TRBV10-3|TRBJ2-5|TRBD2
TGTGCCATCCCCTGGACTAGCGGGGAAGAGACCCAGTACTTC
CAIPWTSGEETQYF
>18|few|TRBV9|TRBJ2-7|.
TGTGCCAGCAGCGCCGACCCGGCTAGAAGCGATATCGTCCACGAGCAGTACTTC
CASSADPARSDIVHEQYF
>13|many|TRBV18|TRBJ1-1|.
TGTGCCAGCTCACCACTCCTGAACACTGAAGCTTTCTTT
CASSPLLNTEAFF
>19|many|TRBV6-5|TRBJ2-7|TRBD2
TGTGCCAGCAGTTACTACACTAGCGGGAGCCTACCCGGTCTCTACGAGCAGTACTTC
CASSYYTSGSLPGLYEQYF
>13|few|TRBV28|TRBJ1-6|.
TGTGCCAGCAGTGGGGGGTTCAATTCACCCCTCCACTTT
CASSGGFNSPLHF
>14|.|TRBV5-1|TRBJ2-7|.
TGCGCCAGCAGGGCCGGGACTTCGGCGGACGAGCAGTACTTC
CASRAGTSADEQYF
>16|many|TRBV12-3/TRBV12-4|TRBJ2-1|.
TGTGCCAGCAGCCTACAGCGGATGATCTCCTACAATGAGCAGTTCTTC
CASSLQRMISYNEQFF